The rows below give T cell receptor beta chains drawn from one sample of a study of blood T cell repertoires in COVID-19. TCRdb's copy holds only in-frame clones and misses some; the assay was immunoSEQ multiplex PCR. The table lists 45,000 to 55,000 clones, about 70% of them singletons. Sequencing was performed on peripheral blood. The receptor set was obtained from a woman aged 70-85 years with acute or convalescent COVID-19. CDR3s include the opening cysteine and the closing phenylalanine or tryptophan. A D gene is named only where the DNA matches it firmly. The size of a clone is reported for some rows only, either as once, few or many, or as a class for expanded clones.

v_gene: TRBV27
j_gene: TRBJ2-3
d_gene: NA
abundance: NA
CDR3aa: CASSLGGAGGAGTDTQYF
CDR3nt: TGTGCCAGCAGTTTAGGGGGGGCAGGGGGCGCAGGCACAGATACGCAGTATTTT

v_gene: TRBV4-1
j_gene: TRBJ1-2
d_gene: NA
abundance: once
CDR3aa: CASSQEWGPNYGYTF
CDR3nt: TGCGCCAGCAGCCAAGAGTGGGGGCCTAACTATGGCTACACCTTC

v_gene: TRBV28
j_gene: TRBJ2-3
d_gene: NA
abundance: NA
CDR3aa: CASRSVADTQYF
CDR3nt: TGTGCCAGCCGGAGCGTGGCAGATACGCAGTATTTT

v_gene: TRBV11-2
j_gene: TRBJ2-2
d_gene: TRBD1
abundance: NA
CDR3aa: CASSFRQGITGELFF
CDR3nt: TGTGCCAGCAGCTTCAGACAGGGAATCACCGGGGAGCTGTTTTTT

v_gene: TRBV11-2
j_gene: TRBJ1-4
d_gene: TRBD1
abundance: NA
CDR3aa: CASSLRGQREKLFF
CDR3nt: TGTGCCAGCAGCCTCAGGGGACAGCGTGAAAAACTGTTTTTT

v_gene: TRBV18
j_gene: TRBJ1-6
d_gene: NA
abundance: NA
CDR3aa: CASSLDSSYNSPLHF
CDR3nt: TGTGCCAGCTCCCTCGACAGTTCCTATAATTCACCCCTCCACTTT

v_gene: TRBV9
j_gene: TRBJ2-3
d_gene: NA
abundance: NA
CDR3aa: CASSVGDWADTQYF
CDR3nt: TGTGCCAGCAGCGTAGGAGACTGGGCAGATACGCAGTATTTT

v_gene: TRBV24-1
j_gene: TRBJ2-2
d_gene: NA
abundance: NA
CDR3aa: CATSDNRVTTGELFF
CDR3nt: TGTGCCACCAGTGACAACCGGGTTACCACCGGGGAGCTGTTTTTT

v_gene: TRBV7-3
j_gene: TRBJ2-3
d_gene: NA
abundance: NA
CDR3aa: CASSSRPGTTDTQYF
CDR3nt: TGTGCCAGCAGCTCCCGACCGGGAACCACAGATACGCAGTATTTT

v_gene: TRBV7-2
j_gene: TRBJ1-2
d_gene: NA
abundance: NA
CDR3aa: CASSLPTFNYGYTF
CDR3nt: TGTGCCAGCAGCTTACCCACTTTTAACTATGGCTACACCTTC

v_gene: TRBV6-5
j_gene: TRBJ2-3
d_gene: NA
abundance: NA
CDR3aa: CASDETAYTDTQYF
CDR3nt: TGTGCCAGCGACGAGACAGCTTACACAGATACGCAGTATTTT

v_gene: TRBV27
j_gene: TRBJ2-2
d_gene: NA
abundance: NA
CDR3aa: CASSPQVHGELFF
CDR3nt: TGTGCCAGCAGTCCTCAGGTTCACGGGGAGCTGTTTTTT

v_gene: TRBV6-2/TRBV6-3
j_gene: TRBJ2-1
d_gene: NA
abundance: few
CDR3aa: CASSYSAGYNEQFF
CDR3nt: TGTGCCAGCAGTTACTCGGCAGGATACAATGAGCAGTTCTTC

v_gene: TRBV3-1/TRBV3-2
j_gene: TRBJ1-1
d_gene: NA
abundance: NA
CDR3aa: CASSQGTGLRNTEAFF
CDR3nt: TGTGCCAGCAGCCAGGGTACAGGGTTAAGGAACACTGAAGCTTTCTTT

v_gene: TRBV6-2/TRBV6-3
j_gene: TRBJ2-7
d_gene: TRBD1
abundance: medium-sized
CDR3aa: CASSSLDDRAVEQYF
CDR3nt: TGTGCCAGCAGTTCTTTGGATGACAGGGCAGTCGAGCAGTACTTC

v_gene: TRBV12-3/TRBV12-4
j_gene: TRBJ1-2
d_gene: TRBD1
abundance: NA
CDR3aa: CASSALTGDGYTF
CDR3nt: TGTGCCAGCAGTGCCTTGACAGGGGATGGCTACACCTTC

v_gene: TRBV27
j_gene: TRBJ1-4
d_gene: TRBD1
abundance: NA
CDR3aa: CASSRRVRGRAGEKLFF
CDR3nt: TGTGCCAGCAGTCGCCGTGTGAGGGGGCGGGCTGGTGAAAAACTGTTTTTT

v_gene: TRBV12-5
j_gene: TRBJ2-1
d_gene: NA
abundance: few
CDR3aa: CASGTWGRYNEQFF
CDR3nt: TGTGCTAGTGGTACGTGGGGCAGGTACAATGAGCAGTTCTTC

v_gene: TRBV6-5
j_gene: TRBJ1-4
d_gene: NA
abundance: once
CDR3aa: CASTSQDGKLFF
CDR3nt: TGTGCCAGCACCTCTCAGGATGGAAAACTGTTTTTT

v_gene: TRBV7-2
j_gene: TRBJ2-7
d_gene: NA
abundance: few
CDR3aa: CASSSSSQGYEQYF
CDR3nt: TGTGCCAGCAGCTCATCCTCACAGGGTTACGAGCAGTACTTC

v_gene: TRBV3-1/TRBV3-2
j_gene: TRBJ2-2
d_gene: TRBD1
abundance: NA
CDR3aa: CASGDRGNTGELFF
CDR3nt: TGTGCCAGCGGGGACAGGGGTAACACCGGGGAGCTGTTTTTT

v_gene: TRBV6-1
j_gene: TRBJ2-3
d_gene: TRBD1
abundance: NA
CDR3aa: CASSEAVWDRDSDTQYF
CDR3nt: TGTGCCAGCAGTGAAGCGGTTTGGGACAGGGATTCAGATACGCAGTATTTT

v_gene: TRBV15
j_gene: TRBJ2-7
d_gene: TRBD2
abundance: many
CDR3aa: CATSKITSGVFEQYF
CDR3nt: TGTGCCACCAGCAAAATAACTAGCGGGGTTTTCGAGCAGTACTTC

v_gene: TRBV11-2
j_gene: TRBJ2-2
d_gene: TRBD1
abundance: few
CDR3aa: CASSRDRNTGELFF
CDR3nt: TGTGCCAGCAGCCGGGACAGGAACACCGGGGAGCTGTTTTTT

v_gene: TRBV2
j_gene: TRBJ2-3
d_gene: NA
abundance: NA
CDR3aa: CASSSGARDTQYF
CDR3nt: TGTGCCAGCAGCTCAGGGGCGAGGGATACGCAGTATTTT

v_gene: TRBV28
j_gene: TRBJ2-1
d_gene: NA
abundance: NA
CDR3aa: CASSFGGKPYNEQFF
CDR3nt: TGTGCCAGCAGTTTTGGGGGGAAACCCTACAATGAGCAGTTCTTC

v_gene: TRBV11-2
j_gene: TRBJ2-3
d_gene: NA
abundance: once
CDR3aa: CASSLGRHSTDTQYF
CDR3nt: TGTGCCAGCAGCTTAGGACGACACAGCACAGATACGCAGTATTTT

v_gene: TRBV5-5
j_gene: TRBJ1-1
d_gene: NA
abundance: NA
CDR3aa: CASNNRRGSYTEAFF
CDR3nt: TGTGCCAGCAACAATCGCAGGGGCTCCTACACTGAAGCTTTCTTT

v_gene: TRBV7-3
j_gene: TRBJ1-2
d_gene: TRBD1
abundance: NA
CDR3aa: CASSLLGQDGYTF
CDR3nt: TGTGCCAGCAGCCTTCTAGGACAGGATGGCTACACCTTC

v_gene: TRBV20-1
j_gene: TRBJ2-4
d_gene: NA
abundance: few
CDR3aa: CSASRRDIQYF
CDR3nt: TGCAGTGCTAGTAGGCGGGACATTCAGTACTTC

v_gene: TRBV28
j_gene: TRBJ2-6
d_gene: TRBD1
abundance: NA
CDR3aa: CASRKGASSGANVLTF
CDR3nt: TGTGCCAGCAGAAAGGGGGCGAGCTCTGGGGCCAACGTCCTGACTTTC

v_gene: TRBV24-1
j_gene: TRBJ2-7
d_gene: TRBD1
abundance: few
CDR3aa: CATPSVGDSDEQYF
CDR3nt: TGTGCCACCCCCTCCGTAGGGGACAGCGACGAGCAGTACTTC

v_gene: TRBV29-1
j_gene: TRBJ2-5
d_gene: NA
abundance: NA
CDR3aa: CSAQADQETQYF
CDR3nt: TGCAGCGCGCAGGCAGATCAAGAGACCCAGTACTTC

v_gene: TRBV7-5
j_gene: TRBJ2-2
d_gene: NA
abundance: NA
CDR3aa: CARSLVPSVDTGELFF
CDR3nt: TGTGCCAGAAGCTTAGTTCCCTCAGTGGACACCGGGGAGCTGTTTTTT

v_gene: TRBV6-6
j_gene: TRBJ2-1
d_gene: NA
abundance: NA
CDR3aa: CASSYSGSTYNEQFF
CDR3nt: TGTGCCAGCAGTTACTCGGGCAGTACCTACAATGAGCAGTTCTTC

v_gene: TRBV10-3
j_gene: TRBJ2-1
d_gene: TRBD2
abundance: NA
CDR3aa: CAISERRAGEGDEQFF
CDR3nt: TGTGCCATCAGTGAGCGGCGAGCGGGGGAGGGGGATGAGCAGTTCTTC

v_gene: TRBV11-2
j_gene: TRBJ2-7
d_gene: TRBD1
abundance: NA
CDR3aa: CASSLAQGVSYEQYF
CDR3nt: TGTGCCAGCAGCTTAGCGCAGGGGGTCTCCTACGAGCAGTACTTC

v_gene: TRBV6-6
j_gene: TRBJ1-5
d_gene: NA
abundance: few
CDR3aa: CASSYSSQPQHF
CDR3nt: TGTGCCAGCAGTTACTCGAGTCAGCCCCAGCATTTT

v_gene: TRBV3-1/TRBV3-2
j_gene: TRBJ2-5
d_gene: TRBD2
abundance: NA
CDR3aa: CASSRTSGSGETQYF
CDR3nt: TGTGCCAGCAGCCGGACTAGCGGGAGTGGGGAGACCCAGTACTTC

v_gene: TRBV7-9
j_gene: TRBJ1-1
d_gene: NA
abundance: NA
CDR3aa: CASSPNRVNTEAFF
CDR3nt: TGTGCCAGCAGTCCGAACAGGGTGAACACTGAAGCTTTCTTT

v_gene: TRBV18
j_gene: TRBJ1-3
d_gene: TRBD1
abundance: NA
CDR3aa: CASSPNHNRDSSGNTIYF
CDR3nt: TGTGCCAGCTCACCCAATCACAATCGGGACAGCTCTGGAAACACCATATATTTT

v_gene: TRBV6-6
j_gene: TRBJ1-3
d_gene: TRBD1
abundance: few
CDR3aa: CASSPNTGAGNTIYF
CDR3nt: TGTGCCAGCAGTCCCAATACAGGGGCTGGAAACACCATATATTTT

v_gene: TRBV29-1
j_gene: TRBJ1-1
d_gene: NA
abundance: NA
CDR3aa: CSVHHTEAFF
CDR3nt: TGCAGCGTACACCACACTGAAGCTTTCTTT

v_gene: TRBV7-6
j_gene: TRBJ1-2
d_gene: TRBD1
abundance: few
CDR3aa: CASSLDRAYSSYGYTF
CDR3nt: TGTGCCAGCAGCTTGGACAGGGCCTATTCCTCCTATGGCTACACCTTC

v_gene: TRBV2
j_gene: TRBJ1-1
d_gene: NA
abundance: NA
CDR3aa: CASSGSRNTEAFF
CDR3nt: TGTGCCAGCAGTGGGAGCAGGAACACTGAAGCTTTCTTT

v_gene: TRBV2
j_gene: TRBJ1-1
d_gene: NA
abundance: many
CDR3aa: CASSGQGNTEAFF
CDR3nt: TGTGCCAGCAGTGGCCAGGGAAACACTGAAGCTTTCTTT

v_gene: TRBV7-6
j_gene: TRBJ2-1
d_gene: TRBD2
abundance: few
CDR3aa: CASSPGLAVNEQFF
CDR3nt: TGTGCCAGCAGCCCGGGACTAGCGGTCAATGAGCAGTTCTTC

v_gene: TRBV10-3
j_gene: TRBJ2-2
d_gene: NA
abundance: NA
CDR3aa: CAAGGPPNTGELFF
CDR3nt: TGTGCCGCCGGGGGACCCCCGAACACCGGGGAGCTGTTTTTT

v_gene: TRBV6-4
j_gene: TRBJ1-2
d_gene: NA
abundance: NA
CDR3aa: CASSEGRGANYGYTF
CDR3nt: TGTGCCAGCAGTGAAGGCCGCGGAGCTAACTATGGCTACACCTTC

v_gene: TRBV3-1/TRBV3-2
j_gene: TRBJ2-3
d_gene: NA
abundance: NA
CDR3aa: CASSQDQTDTQYF
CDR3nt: TGTGCCAGCAGCCAAGATCAAACAGATACGCAGTATTTT